This T cell receptor (beta chain) stems from a study of blood T cell repertoires in COVID-19. The overall study: Spain, Italy and the United States supplied samples that represented acute and convalescent COVID-19.

The protocol was immunoSEQ multiplex PCR, while the TCRdb copy is restricted to in-frame clones and leaves out a portion. In the table there are 18,000 or so clones, 89% of which are singletons. The CDR3 totals 16 residues. Trimming stripped 3 bases from V and 0 bases from J, with 12 bases between. The germline CDR1 and CDR2 sequences are SGDLS and YYNGEE. This clonotype originated in a man in his sixties with active COVID-19. Sequencing input: peripheral blood. The V and J genes are TRBV9 and TRBJ2-2; D is possibly TRBD2 (6 bases). In nucleotides, the CDR3 is TGTGCCAGCAGCGGAGGACTAAACGCGAACACCGGGGAGCTGTTTTTT. This translates into CASSGGLNANTGELFF.